This TCR beta chain was sequenced for a study of neurological immune-mediated disorders. Trimming took off 7 bases at V and 1 base at J, with 13 bases between the two ends. This CDR3 is 13 amino acids long. Germline V gene lookup returns CDR1 SQVTM and CDR2 ANQGSEA. This clonotype was recorded at least ten times. Its antigen is as yet unknown. TCRdb itself ran the 5' RACE reads through MiXCR, one entry per CDR3 protein. Of over 35,000 distinct CDR3 sequences in the sample, over 9.5% were seen once. General study findings and limits: The study found no CDR3 amino acid sequences shared by expanded clones across subjects, suggesting private repertoires in all groups.

The controls, all healthy individuals, were blood bank volunteers in Maryland, USA. Preparation of the unsorted libraries drew on 2 million PBMCs stored at -80 C. The specimen sequenced was PBMCs. This chain links TRBV29-1 with TRBJ1-1; tentatively, D is TRBD1 (6 bases). This TCR derives from a female donor in good health. CDR3 amino acids: CSGLQGGNTEAFF. CDR3 sequence (DNA): TGCAGCGGCCTTCAAGGGGGGAACACTGAAGCTTTCTTT.